This TCR beta chain was sequenced for a study of blood T cell repertoires in COVID-19. Study-level background: COVID-19 samples from acute and convalescent phases originated in the United States, Italy and Spain. Nucleic acid was either cDNA or gDNA, and it came from T cells, B-cell-depleted T cells, or PBMCs.

Original methodology: Estimation of nucleated cell counts was performed using reference gene primer amplification. The protocol was immunoSEQ multiplex PCR, while the TCRdb copy is restricted to in-frame clones and leaves out a portion. V and J calls plus clone size are reproduced from that table; the DNA served to infer D and trimming. The sample gives around 370,000 clones, roughly 89% of which show up once; around 7% is in the top ten. This CDR3 region has 14 residues. The V gene's germline CDR1 is SGHTA and CDR2 FQGNSA. V lost 5 bases and J lost 4, with 9 bases in between. This rearrangement joins TRBV7-2 to TRBJ1-6; tentatively, D is TRBD1 (6 bases). Material: peripheral blood. This sequence was found in a man between 18 and 35 years old with active or convalescent COVID-19. DNA for the CDR3: TGTGCCAGCAGCGCCAGGGGATATAATTCACCCCTCCACTTT. This sequence encodes CASSARGYNSPLHF.